The 25 T cell receptor beta chains below were found in one sample sequenced in a study of blood T cell repertoires in COVID-19. Using immunoSEQ multiplex PCR, the repertoire was profiled, and TCRdb retains in-frame clones only, with some absent. The sample has over 110,000 clones, about 91% seen once; the top ten hold more than 25%. The sequenced sample consisted of peripheral blood. These receptor sequences come from a human donor in a cohort sampled during active COVID-19.

The chain joins TRBV5-1 to TRBJ2-6, with D possibly matching TRBD1 (5 bases). The CDR3 sequence is 18 residues long. Germline CDR1 SGHRS, CDR2 YFSETQ. Trimming stripped 7 bases from V and 1 base from J, with 21 bases between. CDR3 in amino acids: CASGPPGNRTSGANVLTF. The CDR3 coding sequence is TGCGCCAGCGGCCCCCCAGGGAACCGAACATCTGGGGCCAACGTCCTGACTTTC.

V and J are TRBV6-1 and TRBJ2-5; TRBD1 might be the D (5 bases). CDR3 length: 16 amino acids. Germline-derived CDR1 and CDR2 are MNHNS and SASEGT. The V end lost 2 bases, the J end lost 3 bases, and 16 bases lay between the germline ends. The CDR3, as DNA: TGTGCCAGCAGTGAAACATTTTGGCAGGGCAAAGAGACCCAGTACTTC. The encoded protein is CASSETFWQGKETQYF.

The genes are TRBV28 and TRBJ1-5; D is ambiguous. V was cut by 4 bases and J by 0 bases, with 13 bases left in between. Germline lookup yields CDR1 MDHEN and CDR2 SYDVKM. The CDR3 sequence is 16 residues long. The CDR3 protein is CASSSARLGSNQPQHF. CDR3 coding DNA: TGTGCCAGCAGTTCCGCCCGACTTGGTAGCAATCAGCCCCAGCATTTT.

A remark on this clone: Other nucleotide sequences in the sample specify the same CDR3. The gene calls are TRBV5-1 and TRBJ1-1; D is undetermined. Per the germline V gene, CDR1 is SGHRS and CDR2 is YFSETQ. Trimming stripped 2 bases from V and 1 base from J, with 6 bases between. The CDR3 contains 13 residues. CDR3 in DNA: TGCGCCAGCAGCTTAGGAGAGAACACTGAAGCTTTCTTT. This gives the protein CASSLGENTEAFF.

V is TRBV18 and J is TRBJ2-1; D call uncertain. Germline-derived CDR1 and CDR2 are KGHSH and LQKENI. CDR3 length: 14 amino acids. V gave up 0 bases and J gave up 4 bases, with 7 bases separating them. As DNA, the CDR3 is TGTGCCAGCTCACCACCGGGCGTTTACAATGAGCAGTTCTTC. Its protein product is CASSPPGVYNEQFF. The entire variable domain, with the rest obtained from reference TRBV18 and TRBJ2-1, is as follows: NAGVMQNPRHLVRRRGQEARLRCSPMKGHSHVYWYRQLPEEGLKFMVYLQKENIIDESGMPKERFSAEFPKEGPSILRIQQVVRGDSAAYFCASSPPGVYNEQFFGPGTRLTVL.

The CDR3: CASSGRGGTQYF. The DNA of the CDR3 is TGTGCCAGCAGCGGTCGGGGGGGTACGCAGTATTTT. The chain is built from TRBV7-6 and TRBJ2-3, with TRBD2 matching 8 bases. The CDR3 covers 12 residues. Germline V gene sequence: CDR1 SGHVS, CDR2 FNYEAQ. After removal of 5 bases from V and 8 bases from J, the junction contained 3 bases not matched to a gene.

This clone turned up a few times. The V and J genes are TRBV7-3 and TRBJ1-6, with 8 positions matching TRBD1. Germline V gene data show CDR1 as SGHTA and CDR2 as FQGTGA. V shed 5 bases, J shed 7 bases, and the junction held 25 bases outside the gene matches. CDR3 size: 21 residues. DNA of the CDR3: TGTGCCAGCAGCCCGAGCCGAACTGTAGGACAGGGCGAGGTTTGGAATTCACCCCTCCACTTT. Translation gives CASSPSRTVGQGEVWNSPLHF.

CDR3 loop: CASSKTSGGPSETQYF. CDR3 DNA sequence: TGTGCCAGCAGCAAAACTAGCGGGGGGCCCTCGGAGACCCAGTACTTC. The rearrangement joins TRBV11-2 to TRBJ2-5; 12 nucleotides match TRBD2. Germline V gene data show CDR1 as SGHAT and CDR2 as FQNNGV. Germline trimming cut 5 bases from V and 5 bases from J; bases unmatched to any gene: 9. The CDR3 totals 16 residues.

This clone appeared a few times. The rearrangement uses TRBV6-5 and TRBJ1-1, with D possibly TRBD1 on 6 matching bases. CDR3 length: 13 residues. Trimming removed 1 base at V and 5 bases at J, with 8 bases between. The germline V gene has CDR1 MNHEY and CDR2 SVGAGI. This chain's CDR3 is CASSYYGTTEAFF. Written as DNA, the CDR3 is TGTGCCAGCAGTTACTACGGGACAACTGAAGCTTTCTTT.

V and J are TRBV7-2 and TRBJ2-2; no definite D call. Germline CDR1 reads SGHTA; CDR2 reads FQGNSA. The CDR3 consists of 13 residues. V lost 2 bases to trimming and J lost 4 bases, with 5 bases between them. This CDR3 is CASSLRSTGELFF. The CDR3 DNA reads as TGTGCCAGCAGCTTAAGGAGCACCGGGGAGCTGTTTTTT. Variable domain in full (rest from reference TRBV7-2 and TRBJ2-2): GAGVSQSPSNKVTEKGKDVELRCDPISGHTALYWYRQSLGQGLEFLIYFQGNSAPDKSGLPSDRFSAERTGGSVSTLTIQRTQQEDSAVYLCASSLRSTGELFFGEGSRLTVL.

The chain combines TRBV7-9 with TRBJ2-7; 7 bases are shared with TRBD1. From germline, CDR1 is SEHNR and CDR2 FQNEAQ (reference sequence). The CDR3 contains 13 residues. Losses at the gene ends were 5 bases for V and 7 bases for J; bases not matched to a gene: 8. The CDR3 region is CASSHDRENEQYF. As DNA, the CDR3 is TGTGCCAGCAGCCACGACAGGGAAAATGAGCAGTACTTC. Using reference TRBV7-9 and TRBJ2-7 for the parts outside the CDR3, the full variable domain is DTGVSQNPRHKITKRGQNVTFRCDPISEHNRLYWYRQTLGQGPEFLTYFQNEAQLEKSRLLSDRFSAERPKGSFSTLEIQRTEQGDSAMYLCASSHDRENEQYFGPGTRLTVT.

The chain uses TRBV29-1 and TRBJ2-3; D is perhaps TRBD2 (6 bases). The germline V and J ends were trimmed by 6 bases and 1 base, with 14 bases remaining between them. CDR3 size: 14 residues. Germline V CDR1 and CDR2: SQVTM, ANQGSEA. DNA for the CDR3: TGCAGCGTGGGGGGACGGTCCCGCACAGATACGCAGTATTTT. Translation: CSVGGRSRTDTQYF.

The V gene is TRBV5-4, the J gene TRBJ2-6; 7 bases map to TRBD1. The junction had 13 bases not matched to a gene; V was cut back by 4 bases and J by 0 bases. Germline V gene lookup returns CDR1 SGHNT and CDR2 YYREEE (reference sequence). The CDR3 is 19 amino acids. This CDR3 is CASSHRSGTANSGANVLTF. CDR3 in DNA: TGTGCCAGCAGCCATCGATCCGGGACAGCCAACTCTGGGGCCAACGTCCTGACTTTC.

The chain employs TRBV15 and TRBJ2-4; no definite D call. This CDR3 spans 12 amino acids. Trimming took 5 bases from V and 9 from J, leaving 11 bases between them. The V gene's germline CDR1 is LNHNV and CDR2 YYDKDF (reference sequence). Written as DNA, the CDR3 is TGTGCCACCAGCTTCGATCTAGGCATTCAGTACTTC. It encodes CATSFDLGIQYF.

The chain uses TRBV30 and TRBJ1-2; D might be TRBD1 (6 bases). V was trimmed by 4 bases and J by 2 bases, leaving 11 bases between them. The CDR3 sequence is 13 residues long. Germline CDR1 reads GTSNPN; CDR2 reads SVGIG (reference sequence). The DNA for the CDR3 is TGTGCCTGGACCCGACAGGCCAACTATGGCTACACCTTC. Translating it yields CAWTRQANYGYTF. The full variable domain, with the rest looked up from reference TRBV30 and TRBJ1-2, is SQTIHQWPATLVQPVGSPLSLECTVEGTSNPNLYWYRQAAGRGLQLLFYSVGIGQISSEVPQNLSASRPQDRQFILSSKKLLLSDSGFYLCAWTRQANYGYTFGSGTRLTVV.

DNA for the CDR3: TGTGCTAGTGGTTTCGGGGGAGGGACTGAAGCTTTCTTT. Protein: CASGFGGGTEAFF. The chain has TRBV12-5 and TRBJ1-1; D might be TRBD1 (5 bases). The CDR3 is 13 amino acids. Germline V gene sequence: CDR1 LGHNT, CDR2 FRNRAP. Trimming removed 3 bases from V and 5 bases from J, with 10 bases in between.

The chain combines TRBV5-1 with TRBJ1-4, with TRBD1 matching 11 bases. There are 15 residues in the CDR3. Per the germline V gene, CDR1 is SGHRS and CDR2 is YFSETQ. Trimming removed 4 bases from V and 7 bases from J; junction bases left unmatched: 6. The CDR3 loop is CASSGQGAQGEKLFF. DNA for the CDR3: TGCGCCAGCAGCGGACAGGGGGCGCAGGGTGAAAAACTGTTTTTT.

The chain carries TRBV6-5 and TRBJ1-5; 7 bases align to TRBD1. This CDR3 is 14 amino acids long. The V segment lost 6 bases and the J segment 9 bases; nucleotides outside the gene matches: 11. The V gene's germline CDR1 is MNHEY and CDR2 SVGAGI. DNA of the CDR3: TGTGCCAGCAGGGGGACAGTGCCCGGGGGGCCCCAGCATTTT. Its translation: CASRGTVPGGPQHF.

V and J are TRBV7-8 and TRBJ2-5, with TRBD1 matching over 9 bases. This CDR3 has 15 amino acids. V gave up 1 base and J gave up 5 bases; unmatched junction bases: 5. From germline, CDR1 is SGHVS and CDR2 FQNEAQ. CDR3 sequence (DNA): TGTGCCAGCAGCTTAGAACAGGGGGCATGGGAGACCCAGTACTTC. This encodes CASSLEQGAWETQYF.

This clone was counted a few times. V is TRBV3-1 (or the pseudogene TRBV3-2) and J is TRBJ1-1; D is undetermined. Trimming shortened V by 3 bases and J by 2 bases, and 10 bases separated the two germline ends. Germline V gene lookup returns CDR1 LGHDT and CDR2 YNNKEL (reference sequence). The CDR3 has 14 amino acids. Here the CDR3 DNA reads TGTGCCAGCAGCCATTCGACAAGTAACACTGAAGCTTTCTTT. Translating gives CASSHSTSNTEAFF.

The chain has TRBV2 and TRBJ1-1; D is possibly TRBD1 (6 bases). The CDR3 is 13 amino acids. Trimming stripped 5 bases from V and 6 bases from J, with 13 bases between. Germline V gene data show CDR1 as SNHLY and CDR2 as FYNNEI. CDR3 loop: CASSSGQRAEAFF. As DNA, the CDR3 is TGTGCCAGCAGTAGTGGACAGAGGGCTGAAGCTTTCTTT.

This clone has a single count. The chain recombines TRBV7-3 with TRBJ1-1, with D unresolved. This CDR3 comprises 13 residues. The V end was cut by 0 bases, the J end by 9 bases, with 11 bases between. In germline, CDR1 is SGHTA, CDR2 FQGTGA. CDR3 bases: TGTGCCAGCAGCTTAACGGGTCGGGAGAAAGCTTTCTTT. It codes for CASSLTGREKAFF.

This clone was seen just once. The chain couples TRBV7-8 to TRBJ1-1; 9 bases agree with TRBD1. Germline CDR1 reads SGHVS; CDR2 reads FQNEAQ. V shed 5 bases and J 4 bases; nucleotides not matched to a gene: 8. The CDR3 length is 15 residues. This chain's CDR3 is CASSPDRGMGTEAFF. The CDR3 bases are TGTGCCAGCAGCCCGGACAGGGGAATGGGCACTGAAGCTTTCTTT.

The rearrangement links TRBV12-3 or TRBV12-4 to TRBJ1-1; TRBD1 is a possible D gene (6 bases). The CDR3 extends over 13 amino acids. Between the trimmed V and J ends, which lost 4 bases and 0 bases, there was a span of 6 bases. The CDR3 bases are TGTGCCAGCAGTTGGGACATGAACACTGAAGCTTTCTTT. Translating it yields CASSWDMNTEAFF.

This clone was counted once. The rearrangement joins TRBV18 to TRBJ2-5, with a possible D match to TRBD1 (6 bases). The V gene lost 6 bases and the J gene lost 5 bases, with 16 bases spanning the gap. CDR1 and CDR2 (germline): KGHSH, LQKENI. The CDR3 is 14 amino acids. As DNA, the CDR3 is TGTGCCAGCTCCCCCGGGACAACACGGGAGACCCAGTACTTC. It yields the protein CASSPGTTRETQYF.